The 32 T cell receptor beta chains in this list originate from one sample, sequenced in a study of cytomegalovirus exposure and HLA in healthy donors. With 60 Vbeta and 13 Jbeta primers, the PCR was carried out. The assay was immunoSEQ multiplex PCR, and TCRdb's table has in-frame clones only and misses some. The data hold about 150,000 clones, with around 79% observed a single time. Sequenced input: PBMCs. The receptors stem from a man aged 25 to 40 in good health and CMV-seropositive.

The CDR3 coding sequence is TGTGCCAGCTCGACCTCAGTGACGGGCGGGTATGGCTACACCTTC. Its protein is CASSTSVTGGYGYTF. The chain has TRBV27 and TRBJ1-2, with no clear D. Deletions cut 8 bases from V and 5 bases from J, with 21 bases between. Germline loops: CDR1 MNHEY, CDR2 SMNVEV (reference sequence). The CDR3 has 15 amino acids.

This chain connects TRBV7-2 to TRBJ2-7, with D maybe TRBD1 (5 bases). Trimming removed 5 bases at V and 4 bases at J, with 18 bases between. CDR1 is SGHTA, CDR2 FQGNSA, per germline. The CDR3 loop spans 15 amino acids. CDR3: CASSQAPDMGYEQYF. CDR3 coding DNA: TGTGCCAGCAGCCAGGCCCCGGACATGGGGTACGAGCAGTACTTC. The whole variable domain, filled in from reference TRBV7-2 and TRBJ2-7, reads GAGVSQSPSNKVTEKGKDVELRCDPISGHTALYWYRQSLGQGLEFLIYFQGNSAPDKSGLPSDRFSAERTGGSVSTLTIQRTQQEDSAVYLCASSQAPDMGYEQYFGPGTRLTVT.

DNA for the CDR3: TGTGCCAGCAGTGAAACCCCAGGGAACACTGAAGCTTTCTTT. Its protein is CASSETPGNTEAFF. The V and J genes are TRBV6-1 and TRBJ1-1; no clear D gene. The CDR3 is 14 amino acids. Looked up from germline, CDR1 is MNHNS and CDR2 is SASEGT. The V gene lost 2 bases and the J gene lost 1 base, with 8 bases spanning the gap.

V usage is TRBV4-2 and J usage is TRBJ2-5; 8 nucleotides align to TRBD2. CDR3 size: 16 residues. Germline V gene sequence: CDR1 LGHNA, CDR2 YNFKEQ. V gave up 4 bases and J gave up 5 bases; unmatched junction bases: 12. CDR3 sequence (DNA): TGTGCCAGCAGCCTGGACCGCGGGGGGATCGGGGAGACCCAGTACTTC. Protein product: CASSLDRGGIGETQYF.

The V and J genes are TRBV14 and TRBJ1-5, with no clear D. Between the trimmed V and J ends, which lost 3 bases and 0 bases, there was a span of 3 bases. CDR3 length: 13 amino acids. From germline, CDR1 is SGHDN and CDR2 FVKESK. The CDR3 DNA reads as TGTGCCAGCAGCCAGTATAGCAATCAGCCCCAGCATTTT. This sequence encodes CASSQYSNQPQHF. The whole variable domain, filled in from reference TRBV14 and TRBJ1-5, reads EAGVTQFPSHSVIEKGQTVTLRCDPISGHDNLYWYRRVMGKEIKFLLHFVKESKQDESGMPNNRFLAERTGGTYSTLKVQPAELEDSGVYFCASSQYSNQPQHFGDGTRLSIL.

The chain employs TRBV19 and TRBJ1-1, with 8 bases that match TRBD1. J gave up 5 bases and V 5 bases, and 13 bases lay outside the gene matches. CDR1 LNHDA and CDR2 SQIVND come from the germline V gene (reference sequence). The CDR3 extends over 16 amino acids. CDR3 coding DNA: TGTGCCAGTAGTCTACGGACAGGGCGTTTTGGTACTGAAGCTTTCTTT. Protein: CASSLRTGRFGTEAFF.

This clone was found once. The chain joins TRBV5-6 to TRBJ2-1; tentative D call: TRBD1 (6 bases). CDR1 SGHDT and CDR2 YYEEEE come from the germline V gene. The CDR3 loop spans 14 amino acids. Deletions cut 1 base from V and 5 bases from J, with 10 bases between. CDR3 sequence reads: CASSLWTDDNEQFF. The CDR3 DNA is TGTGCCAGCAGCTTGTGGACAGATGACAATGAGCAGTTCTTC.

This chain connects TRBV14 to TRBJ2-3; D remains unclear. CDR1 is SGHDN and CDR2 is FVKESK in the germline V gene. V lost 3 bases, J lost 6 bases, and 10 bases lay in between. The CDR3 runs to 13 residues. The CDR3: CASSHGDSDTQYF. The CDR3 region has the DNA TGTGCCAGCAGCCATGGAGACTCTGATACGCAGTATTTT.

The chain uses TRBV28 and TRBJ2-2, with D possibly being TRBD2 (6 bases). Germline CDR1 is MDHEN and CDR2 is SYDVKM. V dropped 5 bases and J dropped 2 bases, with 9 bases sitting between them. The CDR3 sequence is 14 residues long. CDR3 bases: TGTGCCAGCAGTCAGGGAGGTAACACCGGGGAGCTGTTTTTT. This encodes CASSQGGNTGELFF.

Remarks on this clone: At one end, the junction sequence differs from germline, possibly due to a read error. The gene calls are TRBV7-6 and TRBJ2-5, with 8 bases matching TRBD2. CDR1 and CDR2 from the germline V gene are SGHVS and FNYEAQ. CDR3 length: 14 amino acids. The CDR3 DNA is TGTGCCGGCAGCGCGAGCGGGAGTGTAGAGACCCAGTACTTC. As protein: CAGSASGSVETQYF.

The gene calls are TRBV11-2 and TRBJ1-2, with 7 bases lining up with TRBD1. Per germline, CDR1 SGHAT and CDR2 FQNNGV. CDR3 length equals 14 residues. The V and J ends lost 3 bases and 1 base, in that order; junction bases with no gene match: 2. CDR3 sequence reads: CASSLHRGNYGYTF. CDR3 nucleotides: TGTGCCAGCAGCTTGCACAGGGGTAACTATGGCTACACCTTC.

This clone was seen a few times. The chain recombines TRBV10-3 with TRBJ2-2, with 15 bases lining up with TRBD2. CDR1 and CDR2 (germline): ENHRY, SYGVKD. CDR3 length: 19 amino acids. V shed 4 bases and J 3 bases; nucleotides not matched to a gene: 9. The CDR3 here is CAISGSGTSGGRDTGELFF. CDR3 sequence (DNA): TGTGCCATCAGTGGTTCCGGGACTAGCGGGGGGAGGGACACCGGGGAGCTGTTTTTT.

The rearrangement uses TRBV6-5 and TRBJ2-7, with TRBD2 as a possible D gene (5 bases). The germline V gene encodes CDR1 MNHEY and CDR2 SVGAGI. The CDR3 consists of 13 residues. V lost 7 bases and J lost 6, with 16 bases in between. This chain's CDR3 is CASKVGERSEQYF. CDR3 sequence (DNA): TGTGCCAGCAAGGTGGGCGAGCGGTCCGAGCAGTACTTC.

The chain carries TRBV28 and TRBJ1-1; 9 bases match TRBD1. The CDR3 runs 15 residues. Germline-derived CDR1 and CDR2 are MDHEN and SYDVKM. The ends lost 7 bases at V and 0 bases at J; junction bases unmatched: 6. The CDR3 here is CASTLYRGLNTEAFF. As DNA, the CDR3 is TGTGCCAGCACATTATACAGGGGGCTGAACACTGAAGCTTTCTTT. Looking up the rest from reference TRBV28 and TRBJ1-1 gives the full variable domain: DVKVTQSSRYLVKRTGEKVFLECVQDMDHENMFWYRQDPGLGLRLIYFSYDVKMKEKGDIPEGYSVSREKKERFSLILESASTNQTSMYLCASTLYRGLNTEAFFGQGTRLTVV.

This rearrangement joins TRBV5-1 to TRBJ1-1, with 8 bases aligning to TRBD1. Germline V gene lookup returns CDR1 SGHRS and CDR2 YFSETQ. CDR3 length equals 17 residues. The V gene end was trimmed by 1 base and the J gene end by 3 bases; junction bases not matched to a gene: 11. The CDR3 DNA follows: TGCGCCAGCAGCTTGAACGGACAGGGTAGAGGGGACACTGAAGCTTTCTTT. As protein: CASSLNGQGRGDTEAFF.

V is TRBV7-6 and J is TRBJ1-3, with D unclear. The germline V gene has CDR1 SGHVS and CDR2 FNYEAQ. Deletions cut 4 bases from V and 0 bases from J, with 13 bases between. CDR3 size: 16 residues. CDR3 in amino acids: CASSSLPSFSGNTIYF. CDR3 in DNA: TGTGCCAGCAGCTCGCTACCGTCCTTCTCTGGAAACACCATATATTTT.

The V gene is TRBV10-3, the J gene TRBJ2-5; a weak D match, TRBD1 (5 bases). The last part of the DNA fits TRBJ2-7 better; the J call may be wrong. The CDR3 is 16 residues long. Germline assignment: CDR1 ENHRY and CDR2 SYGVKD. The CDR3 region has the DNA TGTGCCATCAGTGATAGAGACAGAGAAGCCCCCTACGAGCAGTACTTC. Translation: CAISDRDREAPYEQYF.

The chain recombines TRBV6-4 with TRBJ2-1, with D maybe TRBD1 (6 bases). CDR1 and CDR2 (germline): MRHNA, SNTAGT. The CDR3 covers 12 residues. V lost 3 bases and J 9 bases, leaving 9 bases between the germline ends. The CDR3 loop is CASSDQGIEQFF. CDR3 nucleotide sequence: TGTGCCAGCAGTGATCAGGGGATTGAGCAGTTCTTC.

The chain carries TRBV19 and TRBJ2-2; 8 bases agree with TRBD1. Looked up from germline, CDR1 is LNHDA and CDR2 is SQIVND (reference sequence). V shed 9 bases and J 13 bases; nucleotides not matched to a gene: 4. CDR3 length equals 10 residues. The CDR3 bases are TGTGCCAGCCAGGGGGCTCTGCTGTTTTTT. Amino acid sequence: CASQGALLFF.

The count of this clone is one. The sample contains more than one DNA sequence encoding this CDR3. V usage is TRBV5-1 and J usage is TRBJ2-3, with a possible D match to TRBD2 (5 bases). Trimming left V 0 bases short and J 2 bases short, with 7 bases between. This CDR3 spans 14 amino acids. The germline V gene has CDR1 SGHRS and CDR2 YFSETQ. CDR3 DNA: TGCGCCAGCAGCTTGGGGACTCCCACAGATACGCAGTATTTT. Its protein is CASSLGTPTDTQYF.

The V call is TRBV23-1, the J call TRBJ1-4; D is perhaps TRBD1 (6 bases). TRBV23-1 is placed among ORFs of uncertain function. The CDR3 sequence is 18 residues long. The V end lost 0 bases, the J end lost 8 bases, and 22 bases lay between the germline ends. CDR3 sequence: CASSQSSSLLGAQEKLFF. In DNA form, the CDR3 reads TGCGCCAGCAGTCAATCGTCATCACTCTTGGGGGCACAGGAAAAACTGTTTTTT.

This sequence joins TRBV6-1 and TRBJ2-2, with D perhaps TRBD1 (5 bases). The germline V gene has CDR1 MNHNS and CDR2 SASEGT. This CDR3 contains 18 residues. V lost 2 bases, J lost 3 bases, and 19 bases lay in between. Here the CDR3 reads CASSERSQGWTDTGELFF. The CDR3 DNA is TGTGCCAGCAGTGAAAGGTCCCAGGGATGGACGGACACCGGGGAGCTGTTTTTT.

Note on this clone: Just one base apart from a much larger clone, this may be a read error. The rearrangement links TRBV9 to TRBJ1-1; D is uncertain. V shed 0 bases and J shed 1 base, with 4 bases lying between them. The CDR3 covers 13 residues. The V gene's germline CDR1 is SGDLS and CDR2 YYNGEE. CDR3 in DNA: TGTGCCAGCAGCGTAGATCAGAACACTGAAGCTTTCTTT. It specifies CASSVDQNTEAFF. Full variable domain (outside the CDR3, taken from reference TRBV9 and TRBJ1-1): DSGVTQTPKHLITATGQRVTLRCSPRSGDLSVYWYQQSLDQGLQFLIQYYNGEERAKGNILERFSAQQFPDLHSELNLSSLELGDSALYFCASSVDQNTEAFFGQGTRLTVV.

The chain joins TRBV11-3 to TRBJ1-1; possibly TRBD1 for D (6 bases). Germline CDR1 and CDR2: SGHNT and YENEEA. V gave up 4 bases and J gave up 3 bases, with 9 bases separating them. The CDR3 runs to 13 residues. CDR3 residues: CASSYDRYTEAFF. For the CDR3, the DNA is TGTGCCAGCAGCTACGACAGGTACACTGAAGCTTTCTTT. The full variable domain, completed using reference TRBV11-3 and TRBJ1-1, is EAGVVQSPRYKIIEKKQPVAFWCNPISGHNTLYWYLQNLGQGPELLIRYENEEAVDDSQLPKDRFSAERLKGVDSTLKIQPAELGDSAVYLCASSYDRYTEAFFGQGTRLTVV.

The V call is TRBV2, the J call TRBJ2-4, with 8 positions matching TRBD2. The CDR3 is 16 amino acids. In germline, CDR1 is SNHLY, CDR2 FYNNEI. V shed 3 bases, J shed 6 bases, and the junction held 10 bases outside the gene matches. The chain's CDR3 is CASSERAGAGRNIQYF. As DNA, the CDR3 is TGTGCCAGCAGTGAGAGAGCGGGAGCAGGGCGAAACATTCAGTACTTC. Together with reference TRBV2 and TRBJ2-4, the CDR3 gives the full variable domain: EPEVTQTPSHQVTQMGQEVILRCVPISNHLYFYWYRQILGQKVEFLVSFYNNEISEKSEIFDDQFSVERPDGSNFTLKIRSTKLEDSAMYFCASSERAGAGRNIQYFGAGTRLSVL.

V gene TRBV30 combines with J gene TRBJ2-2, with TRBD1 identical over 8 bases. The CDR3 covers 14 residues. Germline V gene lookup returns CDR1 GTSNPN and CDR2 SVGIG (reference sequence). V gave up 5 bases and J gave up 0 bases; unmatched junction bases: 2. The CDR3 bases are TGTGCCTGGGAGGGACAGGCGAACACCGGGGAGCTGTTTTTT. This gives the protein CAWEGQANTGELFF.

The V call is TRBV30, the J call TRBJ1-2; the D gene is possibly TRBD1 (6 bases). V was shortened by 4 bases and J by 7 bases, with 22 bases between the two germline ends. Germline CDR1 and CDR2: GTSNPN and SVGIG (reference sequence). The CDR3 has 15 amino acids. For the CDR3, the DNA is TGTGCCTGGACCACCCTAGGGGGGGGCGCTTCTGGCTACACCTTC. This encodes CAWTTLGGGASGYTF.

The CDR3 region is CASSSRREQPQHF. CDR3 DNA sequence: TGTGCCAGCAGCTCCAGAAGGGAGCAGCCCCAGCATTTT. The rearrangement uses TRBV11-2 and TRBJ1-5, with D hard to call. Between the trimmed V and J ends, which lost 4 bases and 7 bases, there was a span of 11 bases. The CDR3 has 13 residues. Germline CDR1 is SGHAT and CDR2 is FQNNGV.

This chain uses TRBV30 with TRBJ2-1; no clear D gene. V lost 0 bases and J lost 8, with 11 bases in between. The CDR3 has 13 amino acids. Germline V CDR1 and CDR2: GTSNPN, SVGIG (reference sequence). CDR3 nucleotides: TGTGCCTGGAGTGTAGAGGCTTTCCATGAGCAGTTCTTC. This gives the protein CAWSVEAFHEQFF.

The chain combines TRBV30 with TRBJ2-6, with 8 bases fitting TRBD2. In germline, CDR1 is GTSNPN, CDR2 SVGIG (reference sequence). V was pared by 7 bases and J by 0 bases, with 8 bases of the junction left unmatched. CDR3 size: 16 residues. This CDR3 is CASTASGFSGANVLTF. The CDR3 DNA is TGTGCCTCTACGGCTAGCGGGTTCTCTGGGGCCAACGTCCTGACTTTC.

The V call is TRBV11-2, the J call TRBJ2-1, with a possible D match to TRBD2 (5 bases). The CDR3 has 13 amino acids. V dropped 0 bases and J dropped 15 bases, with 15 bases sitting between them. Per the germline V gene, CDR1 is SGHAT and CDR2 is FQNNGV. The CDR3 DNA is TGTGCCAGCAGCTTAGATTTGAGGGAGAGGCCGTTCTTC. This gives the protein CASSLDLRERPFF.

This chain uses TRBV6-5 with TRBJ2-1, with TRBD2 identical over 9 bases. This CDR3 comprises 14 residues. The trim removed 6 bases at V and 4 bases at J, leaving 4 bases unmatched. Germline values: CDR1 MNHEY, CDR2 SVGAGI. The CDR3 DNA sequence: TGTGCCAGCAGGACGGGACTAGCTTACAATGAGCAGTTCTTC. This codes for CASRTGLAYNEQFF.